The sequence of this T cell receptor (beta chain) was determined in a study of T cell repertoires in cytomegalovirus infection (dated by TCRdb to about 2019). With respect to the entire study: Donor HLA type was relevant to the analysis, as public TCR beta signatures indicated carriage of CMV infection together with the matching HLA type. General findings and caveats noted by the study authors: In both this cohort and an independent 352-donor cohort, the cumulative frequency of public TCR beta family members distinguished carriers of CMV infection plus the relevant HLA type. The ex vivo response was dominated by HLA-C-restricted CMV-specific TCR beta clonotypes, and the single most frequent clonotype in two of eight donors was supplied by these HLA-C-restricted clonotypes.

Sequencing was carried out with an Illumina HiSeq 1500. Through fastp at Q25 and MiXCR, TCRdb rebuilt clones from the public reads, retaining in-frame beta chains. For every CDR3 protein sequence, its rows merge into one entry that carries the most common genes and DNA. This sample gives 200,000 to 300,000 distinct CDR3 sequences in total; over 8% of them show up just once. Clones ranked in the top ten supply about 16% of the sample. The V and J ends are trimmed by 1 base and 4 bases, leaving 13 bases between them. The CDR3 has 15 amino acids, counting the end cysteine and phenylalanine. Kept here is only the CDR3 DNA, which spans 45 bases and is read in frame from base 1. Sequences SGHTA (CDR1) and FQGNSA (CDR2) are obtained from the germline V gene. This clonotype was counted many times. The antigen this receptor binds is unknown. No base quality values were provided; no much bigger clone lies one nucleotide off.

Here the chain combines TRBV7-2 and TRBJ1-1, with a weak D call of TRBD1 (5 bases match). Sequencing was done on a sample of PBMCs. This clonotype was sampled from a human donor in good health (CMV status not recorded). Some clones in this sample may be carry-over from other donors' samples. The DNA is as follows: TGTGCCAGCAGCTTAGGGGTGATTAGGGGCACTGAAGCTTTCTTT. Its translation reads: CASSLGVIRGTEAFF.